This T cell receptor (beta chain) was sequenced in a study of T cell responses to AZD1222 COVID-19 vaccine. Points from the study as a whole: Spike-specific TCR breadth and depth went up after people got two AZD1222 doses.

Per germline, CDR1 SGHNT and CDR2 YYREEE (reference sequence). The CDR3 totals 15 residues. The junction had 6 bases not matched to a gene; V was cut back by 3 bases and J by 6 bases. Comment on this clone: What it binds is unknown.

Method: immunoSEQ multiplex PCR; TCRdb's copy keeps in-frame clones and lacks some. The repertoire holds 200,000 or so clones, with about 92% as singletons. The clonotype comes from an adult in good health. This chain connects TRBV5-4 to TRBJ2-3; 11 nucleotides line up with TRBD1. The sample was peripheral blood, taken on day 0 of MenACWY control vaccination. This CDR3 reads CASSYGTGGMDTQYF. Here the CDR3 DNA reads TGTGCCAGCAGCTACGGGACAGGGGGTATGGATACGCAGTATTTT.